This paragraph reports one T cell receptor (beta chain). This CDR3 has 15 amino acids. J was trimmed by 6 bases and V by 5 bases; bases with no gene match: 9. Germline CDR1 reads SGHTA; CDR2 reads FQGNSA. Authors' data handling: Cell counts per sample came from amplifying reference gene primers. Clones were sequenced by immunoSEQ multiplex PCR, and TCRdb holds only the in-frame ones, with some missing. V and J calls and clone size are those listed in that table; D and trimming were worked out from the DNA. The repertoire has 65,000 to 75,000 clones, approximately 80% of them found once; the top ten carry around two fifths. This specimen comes from a study of blood T cell repertoires in COVID-19. Study details: Material from acute and convalescent COVID-19 was sourced from the United States, Italy and Spain. Sample material is recorded as cDNA or gDNA derived from T cells, B-cell-depleted T cells, or PBMCs.

The clonotype originates from a man older than 75 with acute or convalescent COVID-19. Material: peripheral blood. The V and J genes are TRBV7-2 and TRBJ2-3, with 9 bases matching TRBD2. DNA of the CDR3: TGTGCCAGCAGCGGTACGCGGCTAGCGGGGGATACGCAGTATTTT. It encodes CASSGTRLAGDTQYF.